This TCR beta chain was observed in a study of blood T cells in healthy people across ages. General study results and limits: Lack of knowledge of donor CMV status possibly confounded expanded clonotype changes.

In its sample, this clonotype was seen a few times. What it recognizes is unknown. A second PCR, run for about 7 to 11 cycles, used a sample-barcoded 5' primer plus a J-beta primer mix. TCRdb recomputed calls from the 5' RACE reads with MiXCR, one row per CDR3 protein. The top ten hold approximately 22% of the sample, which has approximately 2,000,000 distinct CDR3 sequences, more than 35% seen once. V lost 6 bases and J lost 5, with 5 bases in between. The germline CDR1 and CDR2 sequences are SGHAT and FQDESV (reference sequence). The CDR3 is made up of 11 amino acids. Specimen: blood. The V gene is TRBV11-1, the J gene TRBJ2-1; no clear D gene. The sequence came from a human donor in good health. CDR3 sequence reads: CASRMDNEQFF. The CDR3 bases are TGTGCCAGCAGGATGGACAATGAGCAGTTCTTC.